This T cell receptor beta chain was identified during a study of cytomegalovirus exposure and HLA in healthy donors. Healthy bone marrow donors made up the cohort. There are 15 residues in the CDR3. V was cut by 6 bases and J by 2 bases, with 14 bases left in between. CDR1 and CDR2 (germline): SGHTA, FQGNSA. Vbeta (60) and Jbeta (13) primers were used in the PCR. Libraries were prepared by immunoSEQ multiplex PCR; TCRdb keeps only in-frame clonotypes and omits some of them. Its listing shows about 160,000 clones. The source material was PBMCs. The source is a woman aged 60-70 years in good health and CMV-seronegative. This chain connects TRBV7-2 to TRBJ2-1; tentative D call: TRBD2 (5 bases). The CDR3 sequence is CASSDGVVPYNEQFF. The CDR3 region has the DNA TGTGCCAGCAGTGACGGGGTTGTCCCCTACAATGAGCAGTTCTTC.